Each of the 9 T cell receptor beta chains below was sequenced from the same sample in a study of T cells in Graves' hyperthyroidism and ophthalmopathy (dated by TCRdb to between 2018 and 2020). Receptor amplification or capture employed multiplex PCR. Sequencing was carried out with an Illumina HiSeq 2000. The TCR beta CDR3 regions were amplified from the RNA transcripts. A first-round RT-PCR of the TCR CDR3 used the HTBI primer set with the Qiagen OneStep RT-PCR kit. TCRdb reanalyzed the raw reads on its own, using fastp at Q25 for trimming and MiXCR for clone calling, and kept in-frame beta chains. Each entry is one CDR3 protein sequence, shown with its most common DNA and genes. The sample contains approximately 25,000 distinct CDR3 sequences, approximately 46% of them found a single time. The top ten clones comprise 10% of the sample. Material: blood. These receptors all come from a woman aged 25-40 years with Graves' hyperthyroidism.

This clonotype has a count of ten or more. This chain connects TRBV5-4 to TRBJ1-1, with TRBD1 as a possible D gene (6 bases). Looked up from germline, CDR1 is SGHNT and CDR2 is YYREEE (reference sequence). There are 15 residues in the CDR3. Trimming left V 0 bases short and J 5 bases short, with 14 bases between. CDR3 sequence reads: CASSLGGQSLTEAFF. For the CDR3, the DNA is TGTGCCAGCAGCTTGGGTGGACAGAGTTTAACTGAAGCTTTCTTT.

This clonotype came up many times. The chain employs TRBV9 and TRBJ2-7; TRBD2 matches at 11 bases. Unmatched junction bases numbered 5, after V lost 4 bases and J lost 2 bases. Germline loops: CDR1 SGDLS, CDR2 YYNGEE. The CDR3 is made up of 15 amino acids. The chain's CDR3 is CASSTTSGSTYEQYF. In nucleotides, the CDR3 is TGTGCCAGCAGCACCACTAGCGGGAGCACCTACGAGCAGTACTTC. The full variable domain, completed using reference TRBV9 and TRBJ2-7, is DSGVTQTPKHLITATGQRVTLRCSPRSGDLSVYWYQQSLDQGLQFLIQYYNGEERAKGNILERFSAQQFPDLHSELNLSSLELGDSALYFCASSTTSGSTYEQYFGPGTRLTVT.

J is TRBJ2-1 and V is TRBV5-1, with 13 bases matching TRBD2. The V and J ends lost 3 bases and 6 bases, in that order; junction bases with no gene match: 3. The CDR3 consists of 15 residues. The germline V gene has CDR1 SGHRS and CDR2 YFSETQ. CDR3 DNA sequence: TGCGCCAGCAGCTCACTAGCGGGAGGGCCCAATGAGCAGTTCTTC. Its protein product is CASSSLAGGPNEQFF.

The table lists this clonotype with many counts. The chain carries TRBV28 and TRBJ1-1; D unclear. Trimming cost V 5 bases and J 3 bases, with 16 bases left between them. There are 15 residues in the CDR3. In germline, CDR1 is MDHEN, CDR2 SYDVKM. The CDR3: CASSPLDFRDTEAFF. CDR3 in DNA: TGTGCCAGCAGTCCCTTGGATTTTCGGGACACTGAAGCTTTCTTT.

This clonotype was counted many times. The chain joins TRBV11-3 to TRBJ2-7; maybe TRBD2 (7 bases). CDR3 size: 14 residues. From germline, CDR1 is SGHNT and CDR2 YENEEA. Trimming took off 5 bases at V and 4 bases at J, with 15 bases between the two ends. The CDR3 DNA reads as TGTGCCAGCAGCCTTTCGGGGGGCCCATACGAGCAGTACTTC. Its protein is CASSLSGGPYEQYF.

The chain joins TRBV7-3 to TRBJ1-2; possible D gene TRBD1, 6 bases. V was trimmed by 5 bases and J by 2 bases, leaving 9 bases between them. The CDR3 extends over 13 amino acids. CDR1 and CDR2 from the germline V gene are SGHTA and FQGTGA. CDR3 nucleotide sequence: TGTGCCAGCAGCAGAACAGGGAACTATGGCTACACCTTC. It encodes CASSRTGNYGYTF.

This clonotype rates as medium-sized. The rearrangement uses TRBV2 and TRBJ2-7; D might be TRBD1 (6 bases). The ends were cut back, 7 bases at V and 7 bases at J, with 17 bases in the middle. This CDR3 spans 13 amino acids. Germline loops: CDR1 SNHLY, CDR2 FYNNEI. The CDR3 reads CASKGVFTGEQYF. The CDR3 coding sequence is TGTGCCAGCAAGGGGGTCTTCACGGGGGAGCAGTACTTC.

This clonotype was picked up many times. The chain is built from TRBV11-3 and TRBJ2-7; D gene unclear. The CDR3 length is 13 residues. V was pared by 5 bases and J by 0 bases, with 8 bases between. The germline V gene has CDR1 SGHNT and CDR2 YENEEA. CDR3 sequence reads: CASSQTSSYEQYF. In DNA form, the CDR3 reads TGTGCCAGCAGCCAGACCTCCTCCTACGAGCAGTACTTC.

This chain links TRBV10-3 with TRBJ2-1; 8 positions agree with TRBD2. Germline trimming cut 4 bases from V and 4 bases from J; bases unmatched to any gene: 6. Per the germline V gene, CDR1 is ENHRY and CDR2 is SYGVKD. This CDR3 is built from 15 residues. CDR3 protein: CAISAGGILYNEQFF. The DNA for the CDR3 is TGTGCCATCAGTGCGGGAGGGATATTGTACAATGAGCAGTTCTTC.